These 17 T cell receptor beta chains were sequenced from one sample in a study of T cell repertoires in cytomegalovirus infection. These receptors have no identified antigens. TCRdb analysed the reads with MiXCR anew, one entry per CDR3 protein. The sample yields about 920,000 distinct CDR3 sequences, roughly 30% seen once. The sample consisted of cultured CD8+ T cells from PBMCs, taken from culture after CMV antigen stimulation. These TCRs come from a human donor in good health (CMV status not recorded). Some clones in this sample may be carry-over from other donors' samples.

In DNA, the CDR3 is TGTGCCAGCAGCGGATCTCATAAGAGTCAAGAGACCCAGTACTTC. Protein product: CASSGSHKSQETQYF. The chain has TRBV7-9 and TRBJ2-5; D unresolved. The CDR3 loop spans 15 amino acids. Trimming removed 5 bases at V and 2 bases at J, with 15 bases between. From germline, CDR1 is SEHNR and CDR2 FQNEAQ (reference sequence). The variable domain in full, completed from reference TRBV7-9 and TRBJ2-5, reads DTGVSQNPRHKITKRGQNVTFRCDPISEHNRLYWYRQTLGQGPEFLTYFQNEAQLEKSRLLSDRFSAERPKGSFSTLEIQRTEQGDSAMYLCASSGSHKSQETQYFGPGTRLLVL.

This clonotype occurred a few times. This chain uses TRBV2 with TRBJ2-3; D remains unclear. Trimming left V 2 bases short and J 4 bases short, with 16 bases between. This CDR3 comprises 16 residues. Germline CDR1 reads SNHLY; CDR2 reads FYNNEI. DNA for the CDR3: TGTGCCAGCAGTGAACCGGGTTTGGAATTCCCAGATACGCAGTATTTT. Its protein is CASSEPGLEFPDTQYF.

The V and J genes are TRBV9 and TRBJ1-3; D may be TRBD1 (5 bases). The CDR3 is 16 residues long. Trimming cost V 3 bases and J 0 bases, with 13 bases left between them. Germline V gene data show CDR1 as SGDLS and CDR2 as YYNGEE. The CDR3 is CASSEGDSSSGNTIYF. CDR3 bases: TGTGCCAGCAGCGAAGGGGACTCCAGCTCTGGAAACACCATATATTTT.

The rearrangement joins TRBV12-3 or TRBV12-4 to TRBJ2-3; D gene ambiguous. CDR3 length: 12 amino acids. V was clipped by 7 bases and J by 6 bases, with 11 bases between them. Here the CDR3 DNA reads TGTGCCAGCACCGGCCAAAGTGATACGCAGTATTTT. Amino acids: CASTGQSDTQYF.

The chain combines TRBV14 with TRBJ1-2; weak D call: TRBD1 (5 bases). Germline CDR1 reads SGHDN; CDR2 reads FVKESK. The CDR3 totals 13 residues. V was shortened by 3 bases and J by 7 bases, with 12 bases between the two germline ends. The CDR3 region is CASSQGLNGGYTF. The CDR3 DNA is TGTGCCAGCAGCCAGGGACTTAACGGTGGCTACACCTTC.

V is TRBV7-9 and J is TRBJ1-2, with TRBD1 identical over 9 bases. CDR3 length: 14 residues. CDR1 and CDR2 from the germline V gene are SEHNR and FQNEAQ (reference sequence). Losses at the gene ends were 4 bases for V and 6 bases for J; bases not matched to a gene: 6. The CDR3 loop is CASSSHGTGNGYTF. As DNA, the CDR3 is TGTGCCAGCAGCTCACACGGGACAGGGAATGGCTACACCTTC.

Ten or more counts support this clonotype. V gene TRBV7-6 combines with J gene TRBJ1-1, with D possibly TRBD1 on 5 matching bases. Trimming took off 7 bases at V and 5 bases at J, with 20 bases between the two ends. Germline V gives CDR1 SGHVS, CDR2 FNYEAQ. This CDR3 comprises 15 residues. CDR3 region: CASITFFGGRTEAFF. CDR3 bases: TGTGCCAGCATTACGTTTTTTGGGGGTCGAACTGAAGCTTTCTTT. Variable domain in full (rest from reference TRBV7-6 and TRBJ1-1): GAGVSQSPRYKVTKRGQDVALRCDPISGHVSLYWYRQALGQGPEFLTYFNYEAQQDKSGLPNDRFSAERPEGSISTLTIQRTEQRDSAMYRCASITFFGGRTEAFFGQGTRLTVV.

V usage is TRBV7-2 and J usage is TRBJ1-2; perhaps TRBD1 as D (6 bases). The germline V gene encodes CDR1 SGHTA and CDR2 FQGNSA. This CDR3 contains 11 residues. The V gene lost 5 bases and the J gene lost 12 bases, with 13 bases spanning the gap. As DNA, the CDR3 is TGTGCCAGCAGCACCCCAGGGGCCGACACCTTC. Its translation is CASSTPGADTF.

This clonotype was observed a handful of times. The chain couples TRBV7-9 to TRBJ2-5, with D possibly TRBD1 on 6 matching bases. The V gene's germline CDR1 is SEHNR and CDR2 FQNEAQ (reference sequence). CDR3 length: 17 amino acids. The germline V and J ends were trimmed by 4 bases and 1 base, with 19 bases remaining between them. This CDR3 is CASSSKDRHAGQETQYF. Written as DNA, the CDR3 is TGTGCCAGCAGCTCAAAAGACAGGCACGCCGGCCAAGAGACCCAGTACTTC. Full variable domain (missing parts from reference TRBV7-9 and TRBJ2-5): DTGVSQNPRHKITKRGQNVTFRCDPISEHNRLYWYRQTLGQGPEFLTYFQNEAQLEKSRLLSDRFSAERPKGSFSTLEIQRTEQGDSAMYLCASSSKDRHAGQETQYFGPGTRLLVL.

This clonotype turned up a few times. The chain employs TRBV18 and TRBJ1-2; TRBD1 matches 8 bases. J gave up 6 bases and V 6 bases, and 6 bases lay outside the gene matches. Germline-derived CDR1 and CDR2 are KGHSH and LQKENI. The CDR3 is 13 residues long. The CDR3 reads CASSEDRVNGYTF. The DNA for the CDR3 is TGTGCCAGCTCCGAGGACAGGGTAAATGGCTACACCTTC.

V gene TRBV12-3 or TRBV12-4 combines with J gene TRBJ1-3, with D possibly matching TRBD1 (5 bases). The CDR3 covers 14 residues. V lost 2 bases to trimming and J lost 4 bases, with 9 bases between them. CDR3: CASSLKDSGNTIYF. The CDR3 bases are TGTGCCAGCAGTTTAAAAGACAGCGGAAACACCATATATTTT.

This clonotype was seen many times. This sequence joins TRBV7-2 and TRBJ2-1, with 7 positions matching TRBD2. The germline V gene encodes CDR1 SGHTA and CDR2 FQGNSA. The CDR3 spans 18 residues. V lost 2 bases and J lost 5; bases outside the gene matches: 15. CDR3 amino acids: CASSLRALAATWNNEQFF. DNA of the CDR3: TGTGCCAGCAGCTTACGGGCCCTAGCGGCAACCTGGAACAATGAGCAGTTCTTC.

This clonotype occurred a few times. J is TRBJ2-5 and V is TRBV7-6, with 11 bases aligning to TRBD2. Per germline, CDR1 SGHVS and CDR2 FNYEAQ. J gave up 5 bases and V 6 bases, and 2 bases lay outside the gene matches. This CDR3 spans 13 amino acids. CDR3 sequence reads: CASRRTSGETQYF. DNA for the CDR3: TGTGCCAGCAGGAGGACTAGCGGGGAGACCCAGTACTTC.

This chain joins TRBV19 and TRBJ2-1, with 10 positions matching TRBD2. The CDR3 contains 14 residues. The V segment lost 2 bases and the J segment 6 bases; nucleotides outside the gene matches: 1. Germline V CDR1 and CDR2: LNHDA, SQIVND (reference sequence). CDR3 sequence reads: CASSIIAGGNEQFF. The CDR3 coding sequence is TGTGCCAGTAGTATAATAGCGGGGGGCAATGAGCAGTTCTTC.

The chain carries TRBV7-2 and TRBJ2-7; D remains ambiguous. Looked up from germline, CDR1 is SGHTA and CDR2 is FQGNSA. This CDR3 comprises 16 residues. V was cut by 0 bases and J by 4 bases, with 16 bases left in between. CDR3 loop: CASSLAPGNGAYEQYF. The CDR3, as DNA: TGTGCCAGCAGCTTAGCTCCCGGAAACGGAGCTTACGAGCAGTACTTC.

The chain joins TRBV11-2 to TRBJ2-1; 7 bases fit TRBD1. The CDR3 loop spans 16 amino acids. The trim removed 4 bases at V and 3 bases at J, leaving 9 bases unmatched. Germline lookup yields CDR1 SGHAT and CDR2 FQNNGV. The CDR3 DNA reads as TGTGCCAGCAGCTCCCCTGGGCAGGGGGACTACAATGAGCAGTTCTTC. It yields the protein CASSSPGQGDYNEQFF. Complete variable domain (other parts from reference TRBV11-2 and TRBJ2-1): EAGVAQSPRYKIIEKRQSVAFWCNPISGHATLYWYQQILGQGPKLLIQFQNNGVVDDSQLPKDRFSAERLKGVDSTLKIQPAKLEDSAVYLCASSSPGQGDYNEQFFGPGTRLTVL.

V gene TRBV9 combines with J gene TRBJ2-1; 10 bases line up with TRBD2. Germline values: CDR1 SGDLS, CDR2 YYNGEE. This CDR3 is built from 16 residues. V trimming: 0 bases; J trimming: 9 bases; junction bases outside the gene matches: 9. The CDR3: CASSVGLAGLSGEQFF. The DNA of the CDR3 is TGTGCCAGCAGCGTAGGACTAGCGGGCTTGTCGGGTGAGCAGTTCTTC.